The rows below give T cell receptor beta chains drawn from one sample of a study of breast tumors, draining lymph nodes, adjacent tissues. TCRdb redid the calling of the multiplex PCR reads with MiXCR, one entry per CDR3 protein. The data contain roughly 100,000 distinct CDR3 sequences, 30% of them singletons. The sequencing input was axillary lymph node tissue. Source of these receptors: a female donor with breast cancer. Some clones in this sample may be carry-over from other donors' samples. CDR3s include the opening cysteine and the closing phenylalanine or tryptophan. A D gene is named only where the DNA matches it firmly. Part of the rows lack a size; the others show once, few, many or a class for expanded clones.

V	size	D	J	CDR3	DNA
TRBV7-8	many	-	TRBJ2-6	CASSSNLGSGANVLTF	TGTGCCAGCAGCTCCAATTTAGGCTCTGGGGCCAACGTCCTGACTTTC
TRBV5-4	many	TRBD2	TRBJ2-2	CASTPGLRKNTGELFF	TGTGCCAGCACGCCGGGACTACGAAAAAACACCGGGGAGCTGTTTTTT
TRBV24-1	medium-sized	-	TRBJ2-1	CATSVDYNEQFF	TGTGCCACCAGTGTGGACTACAATGAGCAGTTCTTC
TRBV3-1	many	TRBD1	TRBJ2-7	CASSQRWRQGSEQYF	TGTGCCAGCAGCCAAAGATGGAGACAGGGATCCGAGCAGTACTTC
TRBV20-1	-	TRBD1	TRBJ2-3	CSAPGQGVTDTQYF	TGCAGTGCCCCCGGACAGGGGGTGACAGATACGCAGTATTTT
TRBV20-1	many	TRBD2	TRBJ2-3	CSALHTSGRVPDTQYF	TGCAGTGCTCTTCATACTAGCGGGAGGGTCCCAGATACGCAGTATTTT
TRBV20-1	many	TRBD2	TRBJ2-5	CSALSTSGSQETQYF	TGCAGTGCTCTTTCGACTAGCGGGAGCCAAGAGACCCAGTACTTC
TRBV6-5	many	TRBD1	TRBJ1-6	CASSRTGGANSPLHF	TGTGCCAGCAGCCGGACAGGGGGAGCAAATTCACCCCTCCACTTT
TRBV14	-	TRBD2	TRBJ2-3	CASSPTRGERGATDTQYF	TGTGCCAGCAGCCCGACCAGGGGAGAGCGGGGGGCGACGGATACGCAGTATTTT
TRBV7-9	-	-	TRBJ2-7	CASSQRPGYEQYF	TGTGCCAGCAGCCAACGACCCGGATACGAGCAGTACTTC
TRBV7-8	many	-	TRBJ1-1	CASSLVGDTEAFF	TGTGCCAGCAGCTTAGTAGGGGACACTGAAGCTTTCTTT
TRBV12-3/TRBV12-4	many	TRBD2	TRBJ2-1	CASSFARLAADNEQFF	TGTGCCAGCAGTTTCGCCCGACTAGCGGCCGACAATGAGCAGTTCTTC
TRBV19	many	TRBD1	TRBJ1-2	CASRRGDRAYGYTF	TGTGCCAGTAGGAGGGGGGACAGGGCCTATGGCTACACCTTC
TRBV7-9	many	TRBD1	TRBJ2-2	CASSLTDRATGELFF	TGTGCCAGCAGCTTAACTGACAGGGCCACCGGGGAGCTGTTTTTT
TRBV6-5	-	TRBD1	TRBJ1-1	CASSLGQGGTEAFF	TGTGCCAGCAGCCTGGGACAGGGCGGCACTGAAGCTTTCTTT
TRBV7-3	many	-	TRBJ1-5	CASSFGRDQPQHF	TGTGCCAGCAGCTTCGGGAGGGATCAGCCCCAGCATTTT
TRBV6-2/TRBV6-3	many	TRBD2	TRBJ2-3	CASRILAGGPTTQYF	TGTGCCAGCAGGATACTAGCGGGGGGGCCAACAACGCAGTATTTT
TRBV11-2	-	-	TRBJ2-3	CASSPGPCTDTQYF	TGTGCCAGCAGCCCGGGACCCTGCACAGATACGCAGTATTTT
TRBV7-2	-	TRBD1	TRBJ1-6	CASSLAGQYNPPLHF	TGTGCCAGCAGCTTAGCGGGACAGTATAATCCACCCCTCCACTTT
TRBV9	many	-	TRBJ1-1	CASSVGMNTEAFF	TGTGCCAGCAGCGTAGGAATGAACACTGAAGCTTTCTTT
TRBV20-1	-	TRBD1	TRBJ1-5	CSAGSQGARTQPQHF	TGCAGTGCTGGATCTCAGGGGGCGCGTACTCAGCCCCAGCATTTT
TRBV7-9	many	-	TRBJ2-3	CASSLGATDTQYF	TGTGCCAGCAGCTTAGGAGCCACAGATACGCAGTATTTT
TRBV2	many	-	TRBJ1-4	CASGQGMQWKLFF	TGTGCCAGCGGCCAGGGGATGCAGTGGAAACTGTTTTTT
TRBV18	few	-	TRBJ2-2	CASSDEVVTGELFF	TGTGCCAGCTCGGATGAGGTGGTCACCGGGGAGCTGTTTTTT
TRBV2	many	-	TRBJ2-4	CASIGWRDVLAKNIQYF	TGTGCCAGCATAGGGTGGCGGGACGTCCTAGCCAAAAACATTCAGTACTTC
TRBV5-6	many	-	TRBJ2-6	CASSEAGFSSGANVLTF	TGTGCCAGCAGTGAGGCAGGGTTCAGCTCTGGGGCCAACGTCCTGACTTTC
TRBV27	many	TRBD2	TRBJ2-7	CASSTRRGSGSYEQYF	TGTGCCAGCAGTACTCGACGGGGTAGCGGGAGTTACGAGCAGTACTTC
TRBV2	many	TRBD1	TRBJ2-7	CASSELLLTGGSYEQYF	TGTGCCAGCAGTGAATTGTTGTTGACAGGGGGCAGCTACGAGCAGTACTTC